These 30 T cell receptor beta chains were sequenced from one sample in a study of cytomegalovirus exposure and HLA in healthy donors. The PCR employed 60 Vbeta primers together with 13 Jbeta primers. The data were produced by immunoSEQ multiplex PCR, yet TCRdb's version contains in-frame clones alone and is incomplete. The sample lists some 200,000 clones, roughly 80% occurring once. Sequenced material: PBMCs. These receptors came from a female donor in good health and CMV-seronegative.

This clone was found a few times. The chain is built from TRBV5-1 and TRBJ1-2, with 9 bases lining up with TRBD1. Germline-derived CDR1 and CDR2 are SGHRS and YFSETQ. Trimming removed 3 bases from V and 4 bases from J; junction bases left unmatched: 16. This CDR3 contains 18 residues. The DNA for the CDR3 is TGCGCCAGCAGCTCCGGGACAGGGAGGTTATCGCATGCCTATGGCTACACCTTC. Encoded protein: CASSSGTGRLSHAYGYTF. Full variable domain (remainder filled in from reference TRBV5-1 and TRBJ1-2): KAGVTQTPRYLIKTRGQQVTLSCSPISGHRSVSWYQQTPGQGLQFLFEYFSETQRNKGNFPGRFSGRQFSNSRSEMNVSTLELGDSALYLCASSSGTGRLSHAYGYTFGSGTRLTVV.

The chain is built from TRBV27 and TRBJ1-2; maybe TRBD1 (5 bases). Trimming took off 5 bases at V and 4 bases at J, with 20 bases between the two ends. Germline CDR1 MNHEY, CDR2 SMNVEV (reference sequence). The CDR3 extends over 16 amino acids. The CDR3 loop is CASSPQDYQGFYGYTF. The DNA of the CDR3 is TGTGCCAGCAGTCCTCAAGATTACCAGGGATTCTATGGCTACACCTTC.

This chain joins TRBV11-2 and TRBJ1-4, with D uncertain. V was cut by 1 base and J by 0 bases, with 9 bases left in between. This CDR3 region has 16 residues. Germline values: CDR1 SGHAT, CDR2 FQNNGV. The CDR3 sequence is CASSLAYSSTNEKLFF. CDR3 in DNA: TGTGCCAGCAGCTTAGCTTACAGTTCAACTAATGAAAAACTGTTTTTT.

V usage is TRBV2 and J usage is TRBJ1-2, with unresolved D. Germline V gene lookup returns CDR1 SNHLY and CDR2 FYNNEI. The CDR3 runs to 10 residues. V lost 10 bases and J 6 bases, leaving 9 bases between the germline ends. This CDR3 reads CAMGVDGYTF. The CDR3 region has the DNA TGTGCCATGGGAGTAGATGGCTACACCTTC.

This clone was seen a single time. The rearrangement joins TRBV9 to TRBJ1-5; 7 nucleotides match TRBD1. Germline trimming cut 4 bases from V and 1 base from J; bases unmatched to any gene: 8. Germline lookup yields CDR1 SGDLS and CDR2 YYNGEE. The CDR3 spans 16 residues. CDR3 coding DNA: TGTGCCAGCAGCCGAACAGGGGAGGCGAGCAATCAGCCCCAGCATTTT. Amino acids: CASSRTGEASNQPQHF. Combining the CDR3 with reference TRBV9 and TRBJ1-5 gives the whole variable domain DSGVTQTPKHLITATGQRVTLRCSPRSGDLSVYWYQQSLDQGLQFLIQYYNGEERAKGNILERFSAQQFPDLHSELNLSSLELGDSALYFCASSRTGEASNQPQHFGDGTRLSIL.

The chain has TRBV5-1 and TRBJ1-2; 7 bases align to TRBD1. The CDR3 consists of 15 residues. Germline CDR1 is SGHRS and CDR2 is YFSETQ. V trimming: 4 bases; J trimming: 5 bases; junction bases outside the gene matches: 11. The CDR3 is CASSRTRDSSYGYTF. For the CDR3, the DNA is TGCGCCAGCAGCCGAACCCGGGACAGCTCGTATGGCTACACCTTC.

The J gene is TRBJ1-1, the V gene TRBV7-9, with 9 nucleotides matching TRBD1. The CDR3 contains 15 residues. Germline V gene lookup returns CDR1 SEHNR and CDR2 FQNEAQ (reference sequence). With V trimmed by 6 bases and J by 4 bases, 9 bases remained unmatched. CDR3: CASRNYRGLGTEAFF. In nucleotides, the CDR3 is TGTGCCAGCAGAAATTACAGGGGGCTGGGCACTGAAGCTTTCTTT.

The chain has TRBV7-8 and TRBJ2-7, with TRBD2 matching over 7 bases. The CDR3 runs to 14 residues. Per the germline V gene, CDR1 is SGHVS and CDR2 is FQNEAQ. V shed 5 bases and J 3 bases; nucleotides not matched to a gene: 7. CDR3 residues: CASSQRGGGYEQYF. CDR3 nucleotides: TGTGCCAGCAGCCAACGCGGCGGGGGCTACGAGCAGTACTTC.

V and J are TRBV19 and TRBJ1-1; D perhaps matches TRBD1 (6 bases). V was trimmed by 7 bases and J by 0 bases, leaving 18 bases between them. CDR3 length: 16 amino acids. Germline CDR1 LNHDA, CDR2 SQIVND (reference sequence). DNA for the CDR3: TGTGCCAGTACTTCCCCCCAGGGGTCGATGAACACTGAAGCTTTCTTT. Translation gives CASTSPQGSMNTEAFF. Complete variable domain (other parts from reference TRBV19 and TRBJ1-1): DGGITQSPKYLFRKEGQNVTLSCEQNLNHDAMYWYRQDPGQGLRLIYYSQIVNDFQKGDIAEGYSVSREKKESFPLTVTSAQKNPTAFYLCASTSPQGSMNTEAFFGQGTRLTVV.

This chain uses TRBV2 with TRBJ2-7; possibly TRBD2 for D (5 bases). The CDR3 is made up of 16 amino acids. The V end was cut by 0 bases, the J end by 2 bases, with 14 bases between. Germline V gene data show CDR1 as SNHLY and CDR2 as FYNNEI. DNA for the CDR3: TGTGCCAGCAGTGAAGCAATGAGGGAGTGGGCCTACGAGCAGTACTTC. It codes for CASSEAMREWAYEQYF.

The chain carries TRBV30 and TRBJ2-7; 7 positions agree with TRBD1. The V segment lost 1 base and the J segment 7 bases; nucleotides outside the gene matches: 13. Germline CDR1 GTSNPN, CDR2 SVGIG (reference sequence). The CDR3 length is 15 residues. This CDR3 reads CAWSAFGQGVEEQYF. CDR3 DNA: TGTGCCTGGAGTGCGTTTGGGCAGGGGGTGGAGGAGCAGTACTTC.

The chain uses TRBV5-1 and TRBJ1-1; D gene uncertain. Between the trimmed V and J ends, which lost 5 bases and 6 bases, there was a span of 14 bases. The CDR3 length is 13 residues. CDR1 is SGHRS, CDR2 YFSETQ, per germline. The CDR3 region is CASRVEDLAEAFF. The CDR3 DNA is TGCGCCAGCAGAGTAGAGGATTTGGCTGAAGCTTTCTTT.

This rearrangement joins TRBV5-8 to TRBJ1-1; the match to TRBD1 covers 11 bases. The CDR3 loop spans 15 amino acids. Per germline, CDR1 SGHTS and CDR2 YDEGEE. J gave up 4 bases and V 3 bases, and 5 bases lay outside the gene matches. The CDR3 region has the DNA TGTGCCAGCAGCTGGGGGGGACAGGGGGGCACTGAAGCTTTCTTT. Amino acid sequence: CASSWGGQGGTEAFF.

CDR3 region: CAWKTKRIRGLFGETQYF. The CDR3 DNA sequence: TGTGCCTGGAAGACCAAGAGGATAAGGGGGTTATTCGGAGAGACCCAGTACTTC. This chain joins TRBV30 and TRBJ2-5; D may be TRBD1 (6 bases). The CDR3 extends over 18 amino acids. Trimming left V 4 bases short and J 4 bases short, with 28 bases between. Germline CDR1 is GTSNPN and CDR2 is SVGIG (reference sequence).

The gene calls are TRBV7-6 and TRBJ1-3; a weak D match, TRBD1 (6 bases). V gave up 0 bases and J gave up 2 bases, with 11 bases separating them. The CDR3 runs 16 residues. From germline, CDR1 is SGHVS and CDR2 FNYEAQ. CDR3 in amino acids: CASSLAGGAAGNTIYF. The CDR3 region has the DNA TGTGCCAGCAGCTTAGCGGGGGGGGCTGCTGGAAACACCATATATTTT.

The chain uses TRBV7-2 and TRBJ2-3; 9 bases line up with TRBD1. The CDR3 totals 16 residues. The trim removed 2 bases at V and 3 bases at J, leaving 6 bases unmatched. CDR1 and CDR2 from the germline V gene are SGHTA and FQGNSA. CDR3 nucleotides: TGTGCCAGCAGCTTAAGTGGGACAGGGTCGACAGATACGCAGTATTTT. It encodes CASSLSGTGSTDTQYF.

The rearrangement links TRBV7-2 to TRBJ2-1, with D tentatively TRBD1 (6 bases). Per germline, CDR1 SGHTA and CDR2 FQGNSA. V was cut by 1 base and J by 4 bases, with 11 bases left in between. This CDR3 contains 15 residues. This CDR3 reads CASSLGQGKYNEQFF. The CDR3 nucleotides read TGTGCCAGCAGCTTAGGGCAGGGGAAATACAATGAGCAGTTCTTC. Full variable domain (outside the CDR3, taken from reference TRBV7-2 and TRBJ2-1): GAGVSQSPSNKVTEKGKDVELRCDPISGHTALYWYRQSLGQGLEFLIYFQGNSAPDKSGLPSDRFSAERTGGSVSTLTIQRTQQEDSAVYLCASSLGQGKYNEQFFGPGTRLTVL.

This clone has only a few counts. The chain's CDR3 is CAINLGAEGTEAFF. For the CDR3, the DNA is TGTGCCATCAACCTGGGGGCGGAAGGCACTGAAGCTTTCTTT. This chain joins TRBV10-3 and TRBJ1-1; a possible D gene is TRBD1 (6 bases). Between the trimmed V and J ends, which lost 7 bases and 4 bases, there was a span of 16 bases. Per the germline V gene, CDR1 is ENHRY and CDR2 is SYGVKD. The CDR3 covers 14 residues.

The rearrangement links TRBV5-6 to TRBJ1-2; 8 bases align to TRBD1. CDR3 length: 16 residues. Germline V gives CDR1 SGHDT, CDR2 YYEEEE. V shed 1 base, J shed 4 bases, and the junction held 9 bases outside the gene matches. The CDR3 loop reads CASSLIGTGGSYGYTF. CDR3 sequence (DNA): TGTGCCAGCAGCTTGATCGGTACAGGGGGATCCTATGGCTACACCTTC.

This clone turned up a few times. The genes are TRBV28 and TRBJ1-1; D is perhaps TRBD1 (5 bases). Between the trimmed V and J ends, which lost 7 bases and 6 bases, there was a span of 12 bases. The germline gives CDR1 MDHEN, CDR2 SYDVKM. The CDR3 is 12 residues long. The CDR3 sequence: CASNSQGPEAFF. CDR3 bases: TGTGCCAGCAACAGCCAGGGCCCTGAAGCTTTCTTT.

The chain joins TRBV7-8 to TRBJ2-5; tentatively, D is TRBD2 (7 bases). TRBJ2-7 matches the DNA end more closely, so the J call is doubtful. CDR3 length: 16 residues. Germline values: CDR1 SGHVS, CDR2 FQNEAQ. The CDR3: CASSLEARGPSYEQYF. CDR3 DNA sequence: TGTGCCAGCAGCTTAGAGGCGCGGGGGCCCTCCTACGAGCAGTACTTC.

This clone has a handful of counts. The V and J genes are TRBV7-2 and TRBJ1-1, with a possible D match to TRBD1 (5 bases). Germline V gives CDR1 SGHTA, CDR2 FQGNSA. Trimming took off 3 bases at V and 0 bases at J, with 8 bases between the two ends. The CDR3 covers 14 residues. The CDR3 is CASSFQGLNTEAFF. For the CDR3, the DNA is TGTGCCAGCAGCTTCCAGGGTTTGAACACTGAAGCTTTCTTT.

This clone was observed once. The rearrangement uses TRBV27 and TRBJ2-2, with D maybe TRBD2 (5 bases). The ends were cut back, 3 bases at V and 7 bases at J, with 15 bases in the middle. This CDR3 is built from 15 residues. Looked up from germline, CDR1 is MNHEY and CDR2 is SMNVEV (reference sequence). CDR3 protein: CASSFSGNAGGELFF. In DNA form, the CDR3 reads TGTGCCAGCAGTTTTTCCGGGAATGCGGGCGGGGAGCTGTTTTTT.

The chain is built from TRBV10-2 and TRBJ1-2; no definite D call. This CDR3 is 13 amino acids long. Trimming left V 3 bases short and J 8 bases short, with 13 bases between. Germline V gene sequence: CDR1 WSHSY, CDR2 SAAADI. Here the CDR3 reads CASSDEGLEGYTF. The DNA of the CDR3 is TGCGCCAGCAGTGACGAGGGTTTGGAAGGCTACACCTTC.

The J gene is TRBJ2-5, the V gene TRBV28, with TRBD2 matching over 10 bases. V lost 2 bases and J lost 3; bases outside the gene matches: 3. This CDR3 contains 15 residues. CDR1 is MDHEN and CDR2 is SYDVKM in the germline V gene. CDR3 amino acids: CASSLGSGGKETQYF. In DNA form, the CDR3 reads TGTGCCAGCAGTTTAGGTAGCGGGGGGAAAGAGACCCAGTACTTC.

This chain joins TRBV5-4 and TRBJ1-1, with TRBD1 identical over 9 bases. CDR1 is SGHNT and CDR2 is YYREEE in the germline V gene (reference sequence). The CDR3 is 15 amino acids. After removal of 0 bases from V and 4 bases from J, the junction contained 4 bases not matched to a gene. The CDR3 spells CASSLEQGAATEAFF. DNA for the CDR3: TGTGCCAGCAGCTTGGAACAGGGGGCGGCCACTGAAGCTTTCTTT.

This clone was counted a few times. The rearrangement joins TRBV6-5 to TRBJ1-6; 8 bases are a match to TRBD1. Germline assignment: CDR1 MNHEY and CDR2 SVGAGI. The CDR3 sequence is 15 residues long. V was clipped by 0 bases and J by 8 bases; unmatched bases: 3. The DNA for the CDR3 is TGTGCCAGCAGTTACTCAGAGACAGGGGATTCACCCCTCCACTTT. Protein: CASSYSETGDSPLHF.

V gene TRBV10-3 combines with J gene TRBJ2-7, with D possibly matching TRBD1 (5 bases). Germline-derived CDR1 and CDR2 are ENHRY and SYGVKD. Trimming stripped 5 bases from V and 0 bases from J, with 14 bases between. The CDR3 is 15 residues long. The CDR3 DNA is TGTGCCATCAGTCAGGCTGACAGTACCTCCTACGAGCAGTACTTC. Translation: CAISQADSTSYEQYF.

J is TRBJ2-2 and V is TRBV4-3, with TRBD1 as a possible D gene (6 bases). The germline CDR1 and CDR2 sequences are LGHNA and YSLEER. The CDR3 spans 18 residues. With 4 bases removed from V and 1 base from J, the gap between germline ends came to 19 bases. Here the CDR3 reads CASSPSLVWGQNTGELFF. CDR3 in DNA: TGCGCCAGCAGCCCCTCTCTGGTCTGGGGGCAGAACACCGGGGAGCTGTTTTTT.

This clone was counted only a few times. V usage is TRBV20-1 and J usage is TRBJ2-1, with D possibly matching TRBD2 (5 bases). The germline V gene has CDR1 DFQATT and CDR2 SNEGSKA (reference sequence). Trimming cost V 6 bases and J 10 bases, with 10 bases left between them. The CDR3 sequence is 10 residues long. The CDR3 DNA reads TGCAGTGCCGTAGGAGGCGAGCAGTTCTTC. Its translation: CSAVGGEQFF.